This T cell receptor (beta chain) was observed in a study of low-dose radiotherapy and immunotherapy resistance in tumors. Whole-study context: 1 Gy per fraction was delivered to Cohort 2 every two weeks, for 13 Gy total over 26 weeks.

Priming of first-strand cDNA relied on TRAV- and TRBV-specific primers (covering alpha and beta chains). TCR amplification ran approximately 20 PCR cycles using constant-region and V-primer adapter primers. TCRdb independently ran MiXCR on the reads; one entry per CDR3 protein. The sample records about 9,600 distinct CDR3 sequences, about 68% being singletons. V was pared by 3 bases and J by 12 bases, with 10 bases of the junction left unmatched. The length of the CDR3 is 13 residues. Looked up from germline, CDR1 is SGHRS and CDR2 is YFSETQ. The V and J genes are TRBV5-1 and TRBJ2-7; 9 nucleotides agree with TRBD1. The clonotype originates from a human donor with advanced metastatic prostate, ovarian, gallbladder or colorectal cancer (not recorded which). This table probably holds off-target reads from a library built for another chain. The CDR3 here is CASSSTGTGNRYF. CDR3 bases: TGCGCCAGCAGCTCCACCGGGACAGGGAATCGGTACTTC.